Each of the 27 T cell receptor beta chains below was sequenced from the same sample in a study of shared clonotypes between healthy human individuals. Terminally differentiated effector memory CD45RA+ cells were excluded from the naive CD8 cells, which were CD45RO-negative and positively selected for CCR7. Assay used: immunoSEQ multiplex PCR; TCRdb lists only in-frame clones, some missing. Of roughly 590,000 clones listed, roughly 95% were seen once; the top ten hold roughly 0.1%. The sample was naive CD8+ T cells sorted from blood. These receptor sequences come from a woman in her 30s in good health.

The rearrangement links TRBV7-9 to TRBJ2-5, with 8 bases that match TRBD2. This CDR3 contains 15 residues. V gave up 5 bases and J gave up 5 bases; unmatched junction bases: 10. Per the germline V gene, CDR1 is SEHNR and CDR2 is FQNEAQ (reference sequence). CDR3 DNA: TGTGCCAGCAGCCAGAGCGGGAGCCGCCCGGAGACCCAGTACTTC. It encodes CASSQSGSRPETQYF. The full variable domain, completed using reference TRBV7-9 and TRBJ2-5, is DTGVSQNPRHKITKRGQNVTFRCDPISEHNRLYWYRQTLGQGPEFLTYFQNEAQLEKSRLLSDRFSAERPKGSFSTLEIQRTEQGDSAMYLCASSQSGSRPETQYFGPGTRLLVL.

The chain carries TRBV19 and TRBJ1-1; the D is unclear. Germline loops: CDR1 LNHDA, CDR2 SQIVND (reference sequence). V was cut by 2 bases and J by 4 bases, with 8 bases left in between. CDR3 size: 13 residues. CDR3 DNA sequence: TGTGCCAGTAGTATATTGCGGGGCACTGAAGCTTTCTTT. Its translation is CASSILRGTEAFF.

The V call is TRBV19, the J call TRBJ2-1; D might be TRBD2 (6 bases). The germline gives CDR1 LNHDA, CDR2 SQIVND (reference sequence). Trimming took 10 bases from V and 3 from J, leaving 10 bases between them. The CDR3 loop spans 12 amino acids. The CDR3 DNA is TGTGCCACCCTGGGGGGCTACAATGAGCAGTTCTTC. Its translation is CATLGGYNEQFF.

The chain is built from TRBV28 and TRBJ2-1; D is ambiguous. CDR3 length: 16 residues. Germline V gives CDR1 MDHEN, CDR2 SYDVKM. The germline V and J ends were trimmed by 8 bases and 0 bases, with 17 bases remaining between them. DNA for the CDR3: TGTGCCAGCGTCGATCTCGAGGTTAGCTCCTACAATGAGCAGTTCTTC. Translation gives CASVDLEVSSYNEQFF.

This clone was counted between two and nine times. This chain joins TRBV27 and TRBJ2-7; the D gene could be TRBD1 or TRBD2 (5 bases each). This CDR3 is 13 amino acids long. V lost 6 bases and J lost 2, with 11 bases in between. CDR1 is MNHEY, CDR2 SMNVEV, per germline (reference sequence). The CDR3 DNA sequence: TGTGCCAGCAGATTCGGGACCGCCTACGAGCAGTACTTC. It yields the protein CASRFGTAYEQYF.

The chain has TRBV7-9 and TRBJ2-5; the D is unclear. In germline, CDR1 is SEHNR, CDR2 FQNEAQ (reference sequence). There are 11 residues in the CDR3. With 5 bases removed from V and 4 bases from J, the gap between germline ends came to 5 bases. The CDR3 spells CASSRRETQYF. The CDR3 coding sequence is TGTGCCAGCAGCAGAAGAGAGACCCAGTACTTC.

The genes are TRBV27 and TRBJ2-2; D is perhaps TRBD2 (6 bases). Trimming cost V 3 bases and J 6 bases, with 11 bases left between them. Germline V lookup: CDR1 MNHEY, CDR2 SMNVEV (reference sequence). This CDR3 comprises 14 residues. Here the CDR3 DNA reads TGTGCCAGCAGTTTTGGCTCGGGGGCCGGGGAGCTGTTTTTT. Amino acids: CASSFGSGAGELFF.

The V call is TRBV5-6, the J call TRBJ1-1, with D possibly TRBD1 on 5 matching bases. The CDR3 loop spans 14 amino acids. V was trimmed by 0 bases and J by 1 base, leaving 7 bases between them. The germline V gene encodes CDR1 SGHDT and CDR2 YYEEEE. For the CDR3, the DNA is TGTGCCAGCAGCTTGGGACAGCGGAACACTGAAGCTTTCTTT. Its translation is CASSLGQRNTEAFF. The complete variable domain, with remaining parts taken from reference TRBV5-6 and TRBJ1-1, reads DAGVTQSPTHLIKTRGQQVTLRCSPKSGHDTVSWYQQALGQGPQFIFQYYEEEERQRGNFPDRFSGHQFPNYSSELNVNALLLGDSALYLCASSLGQRNTEAFFGQGTRLTVV.

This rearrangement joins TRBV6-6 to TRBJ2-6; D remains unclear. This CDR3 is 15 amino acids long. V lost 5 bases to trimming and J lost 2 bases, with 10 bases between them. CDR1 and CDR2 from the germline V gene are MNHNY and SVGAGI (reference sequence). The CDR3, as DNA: TGTGCCAGCAGTCCGGTAACAGCTGGGGCCAACGTCCTGACTTTC. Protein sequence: CASSPVTAGANVLTF.

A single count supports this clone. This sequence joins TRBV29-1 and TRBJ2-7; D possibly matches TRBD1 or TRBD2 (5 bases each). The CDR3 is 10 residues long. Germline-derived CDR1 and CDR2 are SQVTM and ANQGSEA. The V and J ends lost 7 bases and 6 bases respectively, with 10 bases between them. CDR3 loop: CSALGGEQYF. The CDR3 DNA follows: TGCAGCGCCCTTGGGGGCGAGCAGTACTTC.

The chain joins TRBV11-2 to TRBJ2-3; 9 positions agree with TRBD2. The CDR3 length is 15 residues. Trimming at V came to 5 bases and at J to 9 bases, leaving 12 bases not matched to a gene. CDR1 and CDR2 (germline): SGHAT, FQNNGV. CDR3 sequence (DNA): TGTGCCAGCAGCATGACTAGCGGTGGAACCGCCACGCAGTATTTT. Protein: CASSMTSGGTATQYF.

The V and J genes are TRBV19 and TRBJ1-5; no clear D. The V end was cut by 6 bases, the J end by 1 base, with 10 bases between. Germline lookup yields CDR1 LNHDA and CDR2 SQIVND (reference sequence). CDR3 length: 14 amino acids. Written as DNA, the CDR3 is TGTGCCAGTAGATCGACAAGAAGCAATCAGCCCCAGCATTTT. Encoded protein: CASRSTRSNQPQHF.

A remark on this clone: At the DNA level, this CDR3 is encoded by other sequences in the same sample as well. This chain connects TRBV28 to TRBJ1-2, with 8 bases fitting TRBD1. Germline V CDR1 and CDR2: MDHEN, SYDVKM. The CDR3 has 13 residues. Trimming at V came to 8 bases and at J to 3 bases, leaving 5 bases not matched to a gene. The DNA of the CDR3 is TGTGCCAGCCGATCGACAGGGGACTATGGCTACACCTTC. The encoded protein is CASRSTGDYGYTF.

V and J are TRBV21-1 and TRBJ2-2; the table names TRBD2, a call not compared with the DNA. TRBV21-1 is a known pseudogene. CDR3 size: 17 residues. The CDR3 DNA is TGTGCCAGCAGCAAGTTCGGAGAAAACCCGAACACCGGGGAGCTGTTTTTT. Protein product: CASSKFGENPNTGELFF.

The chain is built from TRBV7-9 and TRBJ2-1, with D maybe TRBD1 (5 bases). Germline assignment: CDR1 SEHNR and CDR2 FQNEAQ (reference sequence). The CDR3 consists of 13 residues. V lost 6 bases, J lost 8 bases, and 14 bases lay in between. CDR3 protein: CASRMGHEYEQFF. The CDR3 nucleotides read TGTGCCAGCAGGATGGGGCATGAATATGAGCAGTTCTTC.

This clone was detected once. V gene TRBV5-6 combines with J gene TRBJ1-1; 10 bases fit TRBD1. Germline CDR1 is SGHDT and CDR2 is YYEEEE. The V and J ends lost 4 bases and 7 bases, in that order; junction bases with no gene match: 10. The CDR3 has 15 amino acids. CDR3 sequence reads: CASSHIGQGGLEAFF. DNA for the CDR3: TGTGCCAGCAGCCATATCGGACAGGGGGGACTTGAAGCTTTCTTT.

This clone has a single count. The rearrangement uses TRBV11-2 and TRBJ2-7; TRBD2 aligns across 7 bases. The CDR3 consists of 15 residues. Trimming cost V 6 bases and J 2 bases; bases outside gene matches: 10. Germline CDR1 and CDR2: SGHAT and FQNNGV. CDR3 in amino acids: CASSWSGDRTYEQYF. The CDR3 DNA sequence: TGTGCCAGCAGTTGGAGCGGGGACCGAACCTACGAGCAGTACTTC.

CDR3 residues: CASVAGGDEQYF. The CDR3 DNA reads as TGTGCCAGCGTCGCGGGAGGCGATGAGCAGTACTTC. The chain combines TRBV7-9 with TRBJ2-7; TRBD2 aligns across 8 bases. The junction had 7 bases not matched to a gene; V was cut back by 8 bases and J by 7 bases. CDR3 length: 12 amino acids. Germline V gene lookup returns CDR1 SEHNR and CDR2 FQNEAQ (reference sequence).

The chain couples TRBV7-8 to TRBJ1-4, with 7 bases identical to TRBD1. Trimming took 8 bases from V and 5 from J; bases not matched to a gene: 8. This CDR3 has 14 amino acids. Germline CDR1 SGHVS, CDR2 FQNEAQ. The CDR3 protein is CASAETGFNEKLFF. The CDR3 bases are TGTGCCAGCGCCGAGACAGGGTTCAATGAAAAACTGTTTTTT.

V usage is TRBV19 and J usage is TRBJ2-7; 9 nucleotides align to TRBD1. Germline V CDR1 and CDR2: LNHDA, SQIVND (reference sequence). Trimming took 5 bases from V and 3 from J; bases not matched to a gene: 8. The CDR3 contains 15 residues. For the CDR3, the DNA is TGTGCCAGTAGTCCAGGACAGGGGACTGTCTACGAGCAGTACTTC. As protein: CASSPGQGTVYEQYF.

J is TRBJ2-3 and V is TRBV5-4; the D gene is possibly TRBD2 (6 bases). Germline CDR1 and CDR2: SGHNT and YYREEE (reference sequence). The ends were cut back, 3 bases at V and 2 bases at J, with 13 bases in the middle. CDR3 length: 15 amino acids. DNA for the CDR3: TGTGCCAGCAGCTCGGGACTCTCCTTCACAGATACGCAGTATTTT. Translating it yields CASSSGLSFTDTQYF.

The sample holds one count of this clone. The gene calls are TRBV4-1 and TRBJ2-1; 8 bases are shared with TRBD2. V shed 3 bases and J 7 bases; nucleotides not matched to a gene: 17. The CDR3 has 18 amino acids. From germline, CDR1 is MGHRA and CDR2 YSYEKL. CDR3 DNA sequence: TGCGCCAGCAGCCAGGGGCCGCGGGGACTAGAGGATCGGAATGAGCAGTTCTTC. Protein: CASSQGPRGLEDRNEQFF.

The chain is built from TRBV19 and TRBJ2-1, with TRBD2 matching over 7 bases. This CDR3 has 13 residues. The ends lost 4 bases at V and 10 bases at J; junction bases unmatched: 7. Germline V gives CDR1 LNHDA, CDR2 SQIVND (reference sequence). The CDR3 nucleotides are TGTGCCAGTAGTACAGGACTAGTCGTAGAGCAGTTCTTC. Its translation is CASSTGLVVEQFF.

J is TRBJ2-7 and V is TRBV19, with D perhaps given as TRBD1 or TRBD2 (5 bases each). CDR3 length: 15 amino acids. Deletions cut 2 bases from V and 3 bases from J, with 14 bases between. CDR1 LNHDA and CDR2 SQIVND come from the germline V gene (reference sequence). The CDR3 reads CASSIIGDENYEQYF. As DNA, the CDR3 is TGTGCCAGTAGTATAATTGGGGACGAAAACTACGAGCAGTACTTC. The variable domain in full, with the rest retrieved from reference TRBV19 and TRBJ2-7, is DGGITQSPKYLFRKEGQNVTLSCEQNLNHDAMYWYRQDPGQGLRLIYYSQIVNDFQKGDIAEGYSVSREKKESFPLTVTSAQKNPTAFYLCASSIIGDENYEQYFGPGTRLTVT.

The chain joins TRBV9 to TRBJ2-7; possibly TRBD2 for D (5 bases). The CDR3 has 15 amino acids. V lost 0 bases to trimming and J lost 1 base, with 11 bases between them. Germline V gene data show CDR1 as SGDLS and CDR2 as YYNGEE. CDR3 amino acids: CASSVGLTGSYEQYF. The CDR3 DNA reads TGTGCCAGCAGCGTAGGATTAACGGGGTCCTACGAGCAGTACTTC.

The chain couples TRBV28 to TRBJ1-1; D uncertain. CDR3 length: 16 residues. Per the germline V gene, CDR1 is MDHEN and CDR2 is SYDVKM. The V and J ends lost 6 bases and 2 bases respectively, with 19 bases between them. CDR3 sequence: CASSHNRAESNTEAFF. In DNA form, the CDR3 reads TGTGCCAGCAGCCACAACAGAGCCGAAAGCAACACTGAAGCTTTCTTT.

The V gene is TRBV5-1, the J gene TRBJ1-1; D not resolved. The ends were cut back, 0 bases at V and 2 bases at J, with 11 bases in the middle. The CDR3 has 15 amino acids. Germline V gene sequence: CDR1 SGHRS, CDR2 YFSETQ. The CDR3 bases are TGCGCCAGCAGCTTGGCCGGGAGTTATAACACTGAAGCTTTCTTT. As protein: CASSLAGSYNTEAFF.